This TCR beta chain was documented in a study of CD8 T cells in ankylosing spondylitis. Study results and limitations: A motif of seven or eight highly homologous TCR beta variants was seen as apparently characteristic of ankylosing spondylitis blood. The clones that were linked to disease were reported to be significantly enriched in matched synovial fluid samples from ankylosing spondylitis patients.

Construction of TCR beta libraries was performed using quantitative 5'-RACE with molecular barcodes. MiXCR was run by TCRdb on the 5' RACE reads, yielding one entry per CDR3 protein. This table has almost 400,000 distinct CDR3 sequences, around 22% appearing once. The CDR3 consists of 13 residues. CDR1 is ENHRY and CDR2 is SYGVKD in the germline V gene. V shed 5 bases and J 5 bases; nucleotides not matched to a gene: 2. This clonotype was seen a few times. Its antigen is undetermined. The gene calls are TRBV10-3 and TRBJ2-2; 7 bases fit TRBD1. The receptor was isolated from a male donor with ankylosing spondylitis. The material sequenced was blood, either unsorted or a sorted T cell fraction (not recorded which). The CDR3 DNA reads as TGTGCCATCAGTACGGACAGGACCGGGGAGCTGTTTTTT. This encodes CAISTDRTGELFF.